These 18 T cell receptor beta chains were sequenced from one sample in a study of cytotoxic CD8 clonotypes in ibrutinib-treated CLL. The data were produced by immunoSEQ multiplex PCR, yet TCRdb's version contains in-frame clones alone and is incomplete. The table shows about 40,000 clones, with around 63% occurring only once. The sequences come from PBMCs, collected at disease progression, from a patient treated with ibrutinib. The origin of the receptors is a human donor with chronic lymphocytic leukemia.

This chain joins TRBV6-5 and TRBJ2-1, with 7 nucleotides matching TRBD2. CDR1 MNHEY and CDR2 SVGAGI come from the germline V gene. Trimming at V came to 0 bases and at J to 6 bases, leaving 8 bases not matched to a gene. This CDR3 is built from 16 residues. The DNA for the CDR3 is TGTGCCAGCAGTTACTCAAGCGGGGTGACCCTCAATGAGCAGTTCTTC. Its protein is CASSYSSGVTLNEQFF.

The gene calls are TRBV7-2 and TRBJ1-5, with D maybe TRBD1 (5 bases). The length of the CDR3 is 16 residues. Germline CDR1 reads SGHTA; CDR2 reads FQGNSA. V was pared by 3 bases and J by 0 bases, with 12 bases between. The CDR3 is CASSLRRGDSNQPQHF. As DNA, the CDR3 is TGTGCCAGCAGCTTGCGGAGGGGAGATAGCAATCAGCCCCAGCATTTT.

This clone appeared a single time. This sequence joins TRBV29-1 and TRBJ1-3; D uncertain. The V and J ends lost 2 bases and 5 bases respectively, with 4 bases between them. The CDR3 is made up of 11 amino acids. Germline CDR1 is SQVTM and CDR2 is ANQGSEA. The CDR3 is CSVESRNTIYF. The CDR3 DNA reads as TGCAGCGTTGAATCTCGAAACACCATATATTTT.

The chain links TRBV7-3 to TRBJ2-3; no reliable D call. The CDR3 is made up of 13 amino acids. The V and J ends lost 5 bases and 6 bases respectively, with 12 bases between them. CDR1 SGHTA and CDR2 FQGTGA come from the germline V gene. The CDR3 spells CASSAQTHDTQYF. For the CDR3, the DNA is TGTGCCAGCAGCGCCCAAACCCACGATACGCAGTATTTT.

In DNA form, the CDR3 reads TGTGCCAGCAGCCTTACTAGCGGCACCTCAGAGCAGTACTTC. Protein product: CASSLTSGTSEQYF. V usage is TRBV7-6 and J usage is TRBJ2-7; 8 bases fit TRBD2. The CDR3 loop spans 14 amino acids. CDR1 and CDR2 from the germline V gene are SGHVS and FNYEAQ. V trimming: 5 bases; J trimming: 7 bases; junction bases outside the gene matches: 10.

This clone was observed a handful of times. The rearrangement links TRBV2 to TRBJ2-2; D possibly corresponds to TRBD2 (5 bases). Germline loops: CDR1 SNHLY, CDR2 FYNNEI. V shed 4 bases and J shed 7 bases, with 10 bases lying between them. The CDR3 contains 13 residues. The CDR3, as DNA: TGTGCCAGCAGTGGGACCCGGGGCGGGGAGCTGTTTTTT. This sequence encodes CASSGTRGGELFF.

The chain links TRBV6-5 to TRBJ2-7; 12 bases align to TRBD2. Looked up from germline, CDR1 is MNHEY and CDR2 is SVGAGI. Trimming at V came to 4 bases and at J to 0 bases, leaving 1 base not matched to a gene. The length of the CDR3 is 15 residues. CDR3 sequence: CASSWTSGVSYEQYF. As DNA, the CDR3 is TGTGCCAGCAGTTGGACTAGCGGGGTCTCCTACGAGCAGTACTTC.

This chain connects TRBV7-9 to TRBJ2-1; possibly TRBD2 for D (5 bases). The germline V gene has CDR1 SEHNR and CDR2 FQNEAQ (reference sequence). The CDR3 has 17 residues. Trimming shortened V by 2 bases and J by 0 bases, and 14 bases separated the two germline ends. The CDR3 nucleotides are TGTGCCAGCAGCTTACCTAGCTTGGGGAGCTCCTACAATGAGCAGTTCTTC. The encoded protein is CASSLPSLGSSYNEQFF. The variable domain in full, completed from reference TRBV7-9 and TRBJ2-1, reads DTGVSQNPRHKITKRGQNVTFRCDPISEHNRLYWYRQTLGQGPEFLTYFQNEAQLEKSRLLSDRFSAERPKGSFSTLEIQRTEQGDSAMYLCASSLPSLGSSYNEQFFGPGTRLTVL.

The chain has TRBV4-3 and TRBJ2-7; 7 positions agree with TRBD2. The CDR3 is made up of 15 amino acids. The J segment lost 3 bases and the V segment lost 4 bases, leaving 9 bases of the junction unmatched. Germline values: CDR1 LGHNA, CDR2 YSLEER. CDR3 sequence reads: CASSLLKGRDYEQYF. CDR3 sequence (DNA): TGCGCCAGCAGCCTTCTTAAGGGGAGGGACTACGAGCAGTACTTC.

V is TRBV11-2 and J is TRBJ2-5; D remains ambiguous. This CDR3 region has 14 residues. Germline V gene lookup returns CDR1 SGHAT and CDR2 FQNNGV. The V end lost 1 base, the J end lost 1 base, and 7 bases lay between the germline ends. In nucleotides, the CDR3 is TGTGCCAGCAGCTTAGGTCGCAGCCAAGAGACCCAGTACTTC. It codes for CASSLGRSQETQYF. The whole variable domain, remainder taken from reference TRBV11-2 and TRBJ2-5, is EAGVAQSPRYKIIEKRQSVAFWCNPISGHATLYWYQQILGQGPKLLIQFQNNGVVDDSQLPKDRFSAERLKGVDSTLKIQPAKLEDSAVYLCASSLGRSQETQYFGPGTRLLVL.

This chain links TRBV21-1 with TRBJ1-4; the listed D gene, TRBD1, was not tested against the DNA. TRBV21-1 is listed as a pseudogene. This CDR3 comprises 14 residues. The CDR3 DNA sequence: TGTGCCAGCAGCAAAGGGGCCACTAATGAAAAACTGTTTTTT. Translated: CASSKGATNEKLFF.

The chain joins TRBV11-2 to TRBJ2-3, with 9 bases that match TRBD2. The CDR3 sequence is 17 residues long. Per germline, CDR1 SGHAT and CDR2 FQNNGV. After removal of 3 bases from V and 2 bases from J, the junction contained 9 bases not matched to a gene. The CDR3 reads CASSFSGSSLATDTQYF. As DNA, the CDR3 is TGTGCCAGCAGCTTTAGCGGGAGCTCCCTCGCCACAGATACGCAGTATTTT. Complete variable domain (other parts from reference TRBV11-2 and TRBJ2-3): EAGVAQSPRYKIIEKRQSVAFWCNPISGHATLYWYQQILGQGPKLLIQFQNNGVVDDSQLPKDRFSAERLKGVDSTLKIQPAKLEDSAVYLCASSFSGSSLATDTQYFGPGTRLTVL.

This chain connects TRBV7-8 to TRBJ2-7; the D is unclear. This CDR3 is built from 14 residues. Germline loops: CDR1 SGHVS, CDR2 FQNEAQ. Trimming cost V 1 base and J 0 bases, with 7 bases left between them. The CDR3 reads CASSLERSSYEQYF. The CDR3 DNA reads TGTGCCAGCAGCTTAGAACGGAGCTCCTACGAGCAGTACTTC.

This clone was seen a handful of times. The chain uses TRBV6-5 and TRBJ1-1; 7 positions match TRBD1. Trimming at V came to 6 bases and at J to 4 bases, leaving 8 bases not matched to a gene. Germline V CDR1 and CDR2: MNHEY, SVGAGI. This CDR3 comprises 14 residues. In nucleotides, the CDR3 is TGTGCCAGCAGCAGACAGACAGGGAGCACTGAAGCTTTCTTT. Amino acids: CASSRQTGSTEAFF.

V usage is TRBV11-3 and J usage is TRBJ1-4; TRBD1 might be the D (5 bases). Germline V gene sequence: CDR1 SGHNT, CDR2 YENEEA. The CDR3 contains 16 residues. Trimming shortened V by 0 bases and J by 6 bases, and 14 bases separated the two germline ends. The CDR3 DNA sequence: TGTGCCAGCAGCTTAGATGCTCAGACAGAGTATGAAAAACTGTTTTTT. Translating gives CASSLDAQTEYEKLFF.

This chain connects TRBV5-1 to TRBJ1-4; D is ambiguous. V lost 2 bases to trimming and J lost 4 bases, with 15 bases between them. The germline gives CDR1 SGHRS, CDR2 YFSETQ. CDR3 length equals 16 residues. This CDR3 reads CASSFRPRTINEKLFF. DNA of the CDR3: TGCGCCAGCAGCTTCAGGCCCCGAACTATTAATGAAAAACTGTTTTTT. The full variable domain, rest sourced from reference TRBV5-1 and TRBJ1-4, is KAGVTQTPRYLIKTRGQQVTLSCSPISGHRSVSWYQQTPGQGLQFLFEYFSETQRNKGNFPGRFSGRQFSNSRSEMNVSTLELGDSALYLCASSFRPRTINEKLFFGSGTQLSVL.

The chain employs TRBV4-3 and TRBJ2-1; 7 bases fit TRBD2. This CDR3 is 16 amino acids long. CDR1 and CDR2 (germline): LGHNA, YSLEER. With 0 bases clipped from V and 7 bases from J, the junction kept 9 bases outside the gene matches. The CDR3 loop is CASSQEGNSGPNEQFF. CDR3 in DNA: TGCGCCAGCAGCCAAGAAGGGAATAGCGGGCCTAATGAGCAGTTCTTC.

The chain combines TRBV2 with TRBJ2-1; 8 positions agree with TRBD2. Germline V CDR1 and CDR2: SNHLY, FYNNEI. With V trimmed by 4 bases and J by 8 bases, 7 bases remained unmatched. This CDR3 region has 14 residues. The CDR3 loop is CASSAERESHEQFF. The CDR3 DNA is TGTGCCAGCAGTGCTGAGCGGGAGTCACATGAGCAGTTCTTC.